What follows is one TCR beta chain and its context. No antigen is known for it. This entry belongs to a study of shared clonotypes between healthy human individuals. The study, taken as a whole, reports: Lower generation probabilities were found for non-shared clonotypes than for those shared by all four donors.

The germline V gene has CDR1 SGHRS and CDR2 YFSETQ. V was shortened by 0 bases and J by 0 bases, with 16 bases between the two germline ends. The CDR3 covers 18 residues. Sequenced by immunoSEQ multiplex PCR; TCRdb stores in-frame clones only, minus some. The data show fewer than 1.8 million clones, approximately 98.5% seen once. The sequencing sample was made of naive CD4+ T cells sorted from blood. Documented subset: CD45RA+ positively selected. The V gene is TRBV5-1, the J gene TRBJ1-3; no clear D. The source of this sequence is a man under 40 in good health. CDR3 sequence reads: CASSLEPFSQNSGNTIYF. Here the CDR3 DNA reads TGCGCCAGCAGCTTGGAACCGTTTAGTCAGAACTCTGGAAACACCATATATTTT.